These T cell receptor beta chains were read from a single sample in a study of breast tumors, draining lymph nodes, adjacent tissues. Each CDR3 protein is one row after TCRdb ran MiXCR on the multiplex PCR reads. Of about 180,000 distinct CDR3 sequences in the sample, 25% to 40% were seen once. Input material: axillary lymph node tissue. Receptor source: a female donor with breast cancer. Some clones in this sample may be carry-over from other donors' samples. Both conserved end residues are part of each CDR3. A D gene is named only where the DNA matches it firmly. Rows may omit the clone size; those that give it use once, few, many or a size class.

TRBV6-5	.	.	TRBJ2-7	CASSEALRDGQYF	TGTGCCAGCAGTGAAGCGCTTCGGGACGGGCAGTACTTC
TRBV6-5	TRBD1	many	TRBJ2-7	CASSYDDRGLDEQYF	TGTGCCAGCAGTTACGACGACAGGGGGCTCGACGAGCAGTACTTC
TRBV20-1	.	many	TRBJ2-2	CSALYKGNTGELFF	TGCAGTGCTTTATACAAGGGGAACACCGGGGAGCTGTTTTTT
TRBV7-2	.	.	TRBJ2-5	CASSPPDQPQYF	TGTGCCAGCAGCCCCCCGGATCAGCCCCAGTACTTC
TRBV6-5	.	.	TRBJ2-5	CASSWDQEETQYF	TGTGCCAGCAGTTGGGACCAAGAAGAGACCCAGTACTTC
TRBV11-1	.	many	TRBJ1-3	CASTSGNTIYF	TGTGCCAGCACCTCTGGAAACACCATATATTTT
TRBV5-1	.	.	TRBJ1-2	CASSLEQGRHTCGYTF	TGCGCCAGCAGCTTGGAACAGGGCAGACATACCTGTGGCTACACCTTC
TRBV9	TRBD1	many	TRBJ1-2	CASSPTGQIESYTF	TGTGCCAGCAGCCCGACGGGACAGATAGAGAGCTACACCTTC
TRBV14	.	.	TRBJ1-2	CASSPGAHCGSTF	TGTGCCAGCAGCCCCGGAGCACACTGTGGCTCCACCTTC
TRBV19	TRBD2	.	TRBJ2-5	CASSMGGTSGVQETQYF	TGTGCCAGTAGTATGGGGGGGACTAGCGGGGTCCAAGAGACCCAGTACTTC
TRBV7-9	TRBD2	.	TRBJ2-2	CASSAWTSGELFF	TGTGCCAGCAGCGCCTGGACTAGCGGGGAGCTGTTTTTT
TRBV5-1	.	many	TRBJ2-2	CASSLEGTANTGELFF	TGCGCCAGCAGCTTGGAGGGGACCGCGAACACCGGGGAGCTGTTTTTT
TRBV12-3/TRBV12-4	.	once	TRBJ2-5	CASNVGGRGTQYF	TGTGCCAGCAACGTCGGCGGGCGTGGGACCCAGTACTTC
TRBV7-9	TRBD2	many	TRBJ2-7	CASSAKRSGSGYEQYF	TGTGCCAGCAGCGCGAAACGTAGCGGGAGCGGCTACGAGCAGTACTTC
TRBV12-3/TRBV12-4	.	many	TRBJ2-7	CASSFAGLTYEQYF	TGTGCCAGCAGTTTTGCAGGGCTCACCTACGAGCAGTACTTC
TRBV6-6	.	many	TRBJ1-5	CASSYLTENQPQHF	TGTGCCAGCAGTTACCTTACAGAAAATCAGCCCCAGCATTTT
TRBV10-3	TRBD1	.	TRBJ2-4	CASSSGQGANIQYF	TGTGCCAGCAGTTCGGGACAGGGAGCAAACATTCAGTACTTC
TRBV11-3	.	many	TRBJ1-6	CASSLAVSRSGFRDSPLHF	TGTGCCAGCAGCTTAGCCGTATCGAGGAGTGGGTTCCGGGATTCACCCCTCCACTTT
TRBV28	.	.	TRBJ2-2	CASGVFSNTGELFF	TGTGCCAGCGGGGTGTTTAGTAACACCGGGGAGCTGTTTTTT
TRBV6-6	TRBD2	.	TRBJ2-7	CASRPSESGVYEQCF	TGCGCCAGCAGGCCCTCCGAGAGCGGGGTGTACGAGCAGTGCTTC
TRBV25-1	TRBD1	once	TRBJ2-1	CASSESGTGSNEQFF	TGTGCCAGCAGTGAATCCGGGACAGGGTCGAATGAGCAGTTCTTC
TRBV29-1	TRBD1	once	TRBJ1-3	CSATGTGDSGNTIYF	TGCAGCGCGACCGGGACAGGAGACTCTGGAAACACCATATATTTT
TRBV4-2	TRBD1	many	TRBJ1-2	CASSQEPSGTGIYGYTF	TGTGCCAGCAGCCAAGAGCCCTCCGGGACAGGGATCTATGGCTACACCTTC
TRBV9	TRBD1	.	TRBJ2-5	CASSVTGAETQYF	TGTGCCAGCAGCGTTACAGGGGCAGAGACCCAGTACTTC
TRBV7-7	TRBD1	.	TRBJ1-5	CASSLGFSGQGGQPQHF	TGTGCTAGCAGCTTAGGGTTTTCGGGACAGGGAGGTCAGCCCCAGCATTTT
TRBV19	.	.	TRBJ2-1	CASSATGNEQFF	TGTGCCAGTAGTGCAACTGGGAATGAGCAGTTCTTC
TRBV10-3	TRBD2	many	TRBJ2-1	CAITSGGYNEQFF	TGTGCCATCACTAGCGGGGGGTACAATGAGCAGTTCTTC
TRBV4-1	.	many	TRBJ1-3	CASSQGGRPSGNTIYF	TGCGCCAGCAGCCAAGGGGGACGGCCCTCTGGAAACACCATATATTTT
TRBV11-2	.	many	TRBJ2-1	CASSLASYGPRSSYNEQFF	TGTGCCAGCAGCTTAGCCTCCTACGGCCCCCGCAGCTCCTACAATGAGCAGTTCTTC
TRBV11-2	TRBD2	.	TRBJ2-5	CASSLGLAGLQRTQYF	TGTGCCAGCAGCTTAGGGCTAGCGGGCCTCCAAAGGACCCAGTACTTC
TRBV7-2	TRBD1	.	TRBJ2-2	CASSLLRQGCANTGELFF	TGTGCCAGCAGCCTCCTTAGACAGGGCTGTGCGAACACCGGGGAGCTGTTTTTT
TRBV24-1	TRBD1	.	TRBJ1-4	CATSEPTGMGNEKLFF	TGTGCCACCAGTGAACCGACAGGGATGGGTAATGAAAAACTGTTTTTT
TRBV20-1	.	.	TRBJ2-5	CSARDLETRRAETQYF	TGCAGTGCTAGAGATCTCGAGACTAGACGGGCAGAGACCCAGTACTTC
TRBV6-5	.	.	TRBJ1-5	CASILGVSFPQHF	TGTGCCAGCATCCTGGGGGTAAGTTTTCCTCAGCATTTT